Following are 22 T cell receptor beta chains from one sample sequenced in a study of blood T cell repertoires in COVID-19. Measured with immunoSEQ multiplex PCR; TCRdb has only the in-frame clones, and not every one. Of 350,000 or so clones in the sample, around 83% were seen once. Material: peripheral blood. These receptors were collected from a man younger than 40 with active or convalescent COVID-19.

This chain connects TRBV6-2 or TRBV6-3 to TRBJ2-1; 7 positions match TRBD2. The V segment lost 4 bases and the J segment 4 bases; nucleotides outside the gene matches: 7. This CDR3 has 15 amino acids. Germline V lookup: CDR1 MNHEY, CDR2 SVGEGT. CDR3 bases: TGTGCCAGCAGTTGGATTAGCGGGTTTTACAATGAGCAGTTCTTC. Amino acid sequence: CASSWISGFYNEQFF.

This clone was counted a single time. The genes are TRBV18 and TRBJ1-3, with no clear D. Germline CDR1 and CDR2: KGHSH and LQKENI. This CDR3 is built from 16 residues. Trimming pared 5 bases from V and 0 bases from J, leaving 14 bases between. The CDR3 reads CASSAVQIPSGNTIYF. The CDR3 bases are TGTGCCAGCTCAGCCGTACAGATCCCCTCTGGAAACACCATATATTTT.

CDR3 in amino acids: CASSGTSGSPTGELFF. The DNA of the CDR3 is TGTGCCAGCAGTGGGACTAGCGGGTCCCCCACCGGGGAGCTGTTTTTT. The rearrangement uses TRBV28 and TRBJ2-2; 12 bases are shared with TRBD2. CDR1 and CDR2 (germline): MDHEN, SYDVKM. The CDR3 length is 16 residues. Trimming removed 5 bases from V and 4 bases from J; junction bases left unmatched: 5.

V is TRBV9 and J is TRBJ1-2; D is perhaps TRBD1 (6 bases). V was cut by 2 bases and J by 4 bases, with 12 bases left in between. Germline CDR1 and CDR2: SGDLS and YYNGEE. This CDR3 has 14 residues. Here the CDR3 DNA reads TGTGCCAGCAGCGTGGGGCAGGGGCTCTATGGCTACACCTTC. Its protein product is CASSVGQGLYGYTF.

This rearrangement joins TRBV28 to TRBJ2-7; possible D gene TRBD2, 6 bases. CDR3 size: 16 residues. Trimming left V 3 bases short and J 0 bases short, with 15 bases between. Germline V gene lookup returns CDR1 MDHEN and CDR2 SYDVKM. In nucleotides, the CDR3 is TGTGCCAGCAGTTTCTTTGGGACTCTCGTCTCCTACGAGCAGTACTTC. This gives the protein CASSFFGTLVSYEQYF.

The chain recombines TRBV24-1 with TRBJ2-7; D possibly corresponds to TRBD2 (6 bases). The CDR3 is made up of 17 amino acids. Trimming took 4 bases from V and 8 from J, leaving 26 bases between them. In germline, CDR1 is KGHDR, CDR2 SFDVKD. The CDR3: CATSDPVSREATGKQYF. In nucleotides, the CDR3 is TGTGCCACCAGTGACCCGGTTTCGAGGGAGGCAACTGGCAAGCAGTACTTC.

The chain links TRBV5-1 to TRBJ1-2, with 7 bases lining up with TRBD1. Germline V gives CDR1 SGHRS, CDR2 YFSETQ. The CDR3 runs 15 residues. J gave up 3 bases and V 4 bases, and 9 bases lay outside the gene matches. CDR3 residues: CASSAPGQSHYGYTF. CDR3 bases: TGCGCCAGCAGCGCACCGGGACAGAGCCACTATGGCTACACCTTC.

The J gene is TRBJ1-2, the V gene TRBV2; D is ambiguous. V shed 6 bases and J shed 8 bases, with 13 bases lying between them. Germline values: CDR1 SNHLY, CDR2 FYNNEI. This CDR3 is built from 12 residues. This chain's CDR3 is CASSGPERGYTF. The CDR3, as DNA: TGTGCCAGCAGCGGTCCCGAGCGGGGCTACACCTTC.

This chain joins TRBV5-4 and TRBJ2-7, with 9 nucleotides matching TRBD2. Losses at the gene ends were 3 bases for V and 3 bases for J; bases not matched to a gene: 7. The CDR3 consists of 15 residues. Per the germline V gene, CDR1 is SGHNT and CDR2 is YYREEE (reference sequence). This CDR3 is CASSSPRREGYEQYF. CDR3 coding DNA: TGTGCCAGCAGCTCCCCGCGGCGGGAGGGCTACGAGCAGTACTTC.

DNA for the CDR3: TGCGCCAGCAGCCAAAGACTAGCGGGGGGGCCCGGGGAGCTGTTTTTT. It is translated as CASSQRLAGGPGELFF. The chain recombines TRBV4-3 with TRBJ2-2; TRBD2 matches at 14 bases. Germline CDR1 LGHNA, CDR2 YSLEER. The trim removed 2 bases at V and 6 bases at J, leaving 2 bases unmatched. The CDR3 totals 16 residues.

The J gene is TRBJ1-1, the V gene TRBV2, with D possibly TRBD1 on 6 matching bases. CDR3 length equals 14 residues. Germline CDR1 and CDR2: SNHLY and FYNNEI. Trimming took 7 bases from V and 0 from J, leaving 12 bases between them. CDR3 sequence (DNA): TGTGCCAGCAACCAGGGGACCTTGAACACTGAAGCTTTCTTT. Its protein is CASNQGTLNTEAFF.

The chain links TRBV18 to TRBJ2-3; 10 bases agree with TRBD2. The ends lost 2 bases at V and 8 bases at J; junction bases unmatched: 10. CDR3 length: 16 amino acids. Germline V gene lookup returns CDR1 KGHSH and CDR2 LQKENI. CDR3 protein: CASSPGLAEGEGTQYF. The CDR3 DNA reads as TGTGCCAGCTCACCAGGACTAGCGGAGGGAGAGGGTACGCAGTATTTT.

The chain is built from TRBV9 and TRBJ2-7; 9 bases align to TRBD1. Trimming cost V 3 bases and J 1 base; bases outside gene matches: 5. The CDR3 is 15 amino acids. CDR1 SGDLS and CDR2 YYNGEE come from the germline V gene. The CDR3 sequence is CASSAHRGRSYEQYF. The CDR3 DNA reads as TGTGCCAGCAGCGCCCACAGGGGGCGGTCCTACGAGCAGTACTTC.

The J gene is TRBJ2-7, the V gene TRBV18, with D unresolved. Trimming removed 5 bases from V and 4 bases from J, with 12 bases in between. The CDR3 totals 13 residues. Germline CDR1 and CDR2: KGHSH and LQKENI. CDR3 residues: CASSAQERYEQYF. The DNA of the CDR3 is TGTGCCAGCTCAGCGCAGGAAAGGTACGAGCAGTACTTC.

The rearrangement uses TRBV9 and TRBJ2-1, with 9 bases matching TRBD2. From germline, CDR1 is SGDLS and CDR2 YYNGEE. V trimming: 3 bases; J trimming: 5 bases; junction bases outside the gene matches: 6. The CDR3 spans 15 residues. CDR3 sequence: CASSGTSGPNNEQFF. The DNA for the CDR3 is TGTGCCAGCAGCGGAACTAGCGGGCCTAACAATGAGCAGTTCTTC.

This clone was observed once. This chain connects TRBV11-2 to TRBJ2-7; TRBD2 matches 8 bases. The CDR3 is made up of 15 amino acids. The V gene end was trimmed by 1 base and the J gene end by 4 bases; junction bases not matched to a gene: 6. Germline V gene data show CDR1 as SGHAT and CDR2 as FQNNGV. The CDR3 DNA reads TGTGCCAGCAGCTTAGGAAGCGGGGGCCTGTACGAGCAGTACTTC. Residues: CASSLGSGGLYEQYF. The entire variable domain, with the rest obtained from reference TRBV11-2 and TRBJ2-7, is as follows: EAGVAQSPRYKIIEKRQSVAFWCNPISGHATLYWYQQILGQGPKLLIQFQNNGVVDDSQLPKDRFSAERLKGVDSTLKIQPAKLEDSAVYLCASSLGSGGLYEQYFGPGTRLTVT.

The genes are TRBV4-1 and TRBJ1-1; the D is unclear. Germline V gene data show CDR1 as MGHRA and CDR2 as YSYEKL. The CDR3 totals 15 residues. V lost 0 bases to trimming and J lost 2 bases, with 10 bases between them. CDR3 DNA: TGCGCCAGCAGCCAAGATGGCCTTACCAACACTGAAGCTTTCTTT. Encoded protein: CASSQDGLTNTEAFF.

This chain uses TRBV7-9 with TRBJ2-7; the match to TRBD1 covers 7 bases. Germline V CDR1 and CDR2: SEHNR, FQNEAQ (reference sequence). The CDR3 is 15 residues long. Unmatched junction bases numbered 7, after V lost 5 bases and J lost 0 bases. The CDR3 coding sequence is TGTGCCAGCAGCCCCCGAGACAGGGACTCCTACGAGCAGTACTTC. It yields the protein CASSPRDRDSYEQYF. Drawing the rest from reference TRBV7-9 and TRBJ2-7, the complete variable domain is DTGVSQNPRHKITKRGQNVTFRCDPISEHNRLYWYRQTLGQGPEFLTYFQNEAQLEKSRLLSDRFSAERPKGSFSTLEIQRTEQGDSAMYLCASSPRDRDSYEQYFGPGTRLTVT.

Here the CDR3 reads CASSLVFQGGNGYTF. The CDR3 DNA is TGTGCCAGCAGCTTGGTTTTCCAGGGAGGAAATGGCTACACCTTC. This sequence joins TRBV5-8 and TRBJ1-2; a possible D gene is TRBD1 (5 bases). The germline gives CDR1 SGHTS, CDR2 YDEGEE. Deletions cut 0 bases from V and 6 bases from J, with 15 bases between. The CDR3 contains 15 residues.

V and J are TRBV7-3 and TRBJ2-2; weak D call: TRBD2 (5 bases). The CDR3 has 16 residues. The V and J ends lost 5 bases and 0 bases respectively, with 13 bases between them. Germline V gives CDR1 SGHTA, CDR2 FQGTGA. CDR3 sequence: CASSPQAAANTGELFF. In DNA, the CDR3 is TGTGCCAGCAGCCCCCAGGCAGCGGCGAACACCGGGGAGCTGTTTTTT. Combining the CDR3 with reference TRBV7-3 and TRBJ2-2 gives the whole variable domain GAGVSQTPSNKVTEKGKYVELRCDPISGHTALYWYRQSLGQGPEFLIYFQGTGAADDSGLPNDRFFAVRPEGSVSTLKIQRTERGDSAVYLCASSPQAAANTGELFFGEGSRLTVL.

J is TRBJ1-4 and V is TRBV4-3; D possibly corresponds to TRBD1 (6 bases). The CDR3 is 15 amino acids. Trimming shortened V by 0 bases and J by 11 bases, and 16 bases separated the two germline ends. Germline values: CDR1 LGHNA, CDR2 YSLEER. The CDR3 here is CASSQDYTGLGKLFF. The CDR3 DNA sequence: TGCGCCAGCAGCCAAGATTATACAGGGTTGGGGAAACTGTTTTTT.

The genes are TRBV7-3 and TRBJ2-1; the match to TRBD2 covers 8 bases. The CDR3 covers 15 residues. The junction had 8 bases not matched to a gene; V was cut back by 4 bases and J by 6 bases. CDR1 and CDR2 (germline): SGHTA, FQGTGA. This CDR3 reads CASSSGTSVGNEQFF. CDR3 in DNA: TGTGCCAGCAGCTCTGGGACTAGTGTGGGCAATGAGCAGTTCTTC.